Reported below is one T cell receptor (beta chain). The specificity of this receptor is unknown. No clone much larger than this one lies a single base away; base qualities are absent. CDR1 and CDR2, looked up from the germline V gene, are MNHEY and SVGEGT. V is reduced by 5 bases and J by 4 bases, leaving a spacing of 14 bases between them. The CDR3 sequence holds 15 residues, the cysteine and phenylalanine included. Just the 45-base CDR3 DNA is kept, in frame starting at base 1. The immunoSEQ Assay, a bias-controlled multiplex PCR, was used to amplify TCRbeta CDR3 regions from genomic DNA. Per the source publication's procedure: The number of nucleated cells in each sample was estimated from the amplification of reference gene primers within the assay. Sequence reads were collapsed and filtered to measure the absolute abundance of every unique TCRbeta CDR3 rearrangement. Productive Simpson clonality was computed per sample as the square root of Simpson's diversity index over productive rearrangements. TCRdb took this table from immuneACCESS and kept in-frame rearrangements with V and J called. Such tables lack part of the clones; where checked against another copy, unresolved V genes explain under half of the gap, and the rest is unexplained. V, J and clone size derive from that table, while D and trimming were established from the DNA sequence. The sample table records under 500,000 clones; approximately 90% of these occur just once. The ten biggest clones cover around 4.5% of the sample.

Collaborating institutions collected whole blood in K2EDTA tubes following their own protocols. For TCRbeta analysis, collaborator samples were shipped as frozen whole blood, as isolated PBMCs, or as DNA extracted from either sample type. This entry belongs to a study of blood T cell repertoires in COVID-19 (dated by TCRdb to about 2020). Some background on the complete study: Collaborator samples came from the United States, Italy and Spain and covered acute and convalescent phases of COVID-19. The prospective study material was composed of cDNA or gDNA derived from T cells, B-cell-depleted T cells, or PBMCs. The dataset comprised deeply sampled blood TCRbeta repertoires from subjects exposed to, actively infected with, or recovered from COVID-19. The repertoires were released in a freely available public database meant as a resource for research on the immune response to SARS-CoV-2. Samples were obtained from the ongoing ImmuneRACE study (first 160 participants) and from over 1,000 subjects provided by 6 global collaborators. A de-identified subject ID, COVID-19 status, age in years and sex were almost always included in the sample metadata. Where available, HLA class I and class II types were taken from metadata supplied by the sample provider and were not determined by assay-based typing. The full study reports these points: How much clinical and demographic metadata was included differed by source and by participant, and the metadata was provided uncurated.

The chain is assembled from TRBV6-2 or TRBV6-3 and TRBJ2-2; the D segment could be TRBD2, given 7 matching bases. Sequencing was carried out using peripheral blood. This clonotype originated in a woman aged 25 to 39 with acute or convalescent COVID-19. The base sequence is TGTGCCAGCAGTGGGGGGGGGCCGGGCACCGGGGAGCTGTTTTTT. It specifies CASSGGGPGTGELFF.